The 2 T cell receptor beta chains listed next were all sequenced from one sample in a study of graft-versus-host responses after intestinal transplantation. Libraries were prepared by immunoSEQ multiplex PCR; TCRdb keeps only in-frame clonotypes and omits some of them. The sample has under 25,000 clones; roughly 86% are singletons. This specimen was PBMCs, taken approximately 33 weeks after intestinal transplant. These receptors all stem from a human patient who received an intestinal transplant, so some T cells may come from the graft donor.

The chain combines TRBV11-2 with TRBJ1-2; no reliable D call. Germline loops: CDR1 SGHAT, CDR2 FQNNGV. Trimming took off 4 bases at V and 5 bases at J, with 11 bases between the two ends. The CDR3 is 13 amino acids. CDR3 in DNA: TGTGCCAGCAGCTCCCATGAGCCTTATGGCTACACCTTC. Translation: CASSSHEPYGYTF.

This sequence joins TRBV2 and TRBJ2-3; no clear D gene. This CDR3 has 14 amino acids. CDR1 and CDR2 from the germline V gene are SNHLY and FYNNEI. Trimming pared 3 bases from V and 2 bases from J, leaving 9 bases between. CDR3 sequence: CASSDEQFTDTQYF. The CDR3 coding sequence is TGTGCCAGCAGTGATGAACAGTTCACAGATACGCAGTATTTT.